Listed below are T cell receptor beta chains from one sample, sequenced in a study of type 1 regulatory T cells. TCRdb analysed the reads with MiXCR anew, one entry per CDR3 protein. Of under 30,000 distinct CDR3 sequences in the sample, approximately 51% are singletons; the top ten hold about 4.9%. These receptors are not linked to any known antigen. The sample consisted of cultured T cells, either the whole culture or a sorted T cell fraction (not recorded which). Receptors originate from a human donor in good health. Both conserved end residues are trimmed from each CDR3. The order of the fields is V gene, J gene, CDR3 protein.

V: TRBV6-5
J: TRBJ1-5
CDR3: ASSAAGFRYNQPQH

V: TRBV6-5
J: TRBJ1-6
CDR3: ASSYSIIPGRVNSPLH

V: TRBV10-3
J: TRBJ2-1
CDR3: AIRSSGGSSSYNEQF

V: TRBV29-1
J: TRBJ1-5
CDR3: SVDIRGRNNQPQH

V: TRBV29-1
J: TRBJ2-3
CDR3: SVEDRRGPDTDTQY

V: TRBV12-3/TRBV12-4
J: TRBJ1-1
CDR3: ASRAVTGGGTEAF

V: TRBV29-1
J: TRBJ1-1
CDR3: SVSTVNTEAF

V: TRBV27
J: TRBJ1-1
CDR3: ASSSWGVKNTEAF

V: TRBV30
J: TRBJ1-6
CDR3: AWSTGPRSSYNSPLH

V: TRBV7-9
J: TRBJ1-1
CDR3: ASSLQTTGNTEAF

V: TRBV30
J: TRBJ1-1
CDR3: AWSVSQNTEAF

V: TRBV20-1
J: TRBJ2-7
CDR3: SAPGQGIDEQY

V: TRBV28
J: TRBJ1-2
CDR3: ASSSAMDYGYT

V: TRBV6-1
J: TRBJ1-6
CDR3: ATPQGTAYNSPLH

V: TRBV6-5
J: TRBJ2-7
CDR3: ASRGTGVYEQY